This T cell receptor beta chain emerged from a study of T cell responses to AZD1222 COVID-19 vaccine. Assay: immunoSEQ multiplex PCR; the TCRdb copy retains only in-frame clones and omits some. The repertoire holds fewer than 200,000 clones, with 85% to 95% as singletons. Points from the study as a whole: Females outnumbered males among donors, who were mostly white British; clonal diversity was possibly underestimated.

On this clone: Its antigen remains unidentified.

The sample here was peripheral blood, taken 28 days after the second dose of the MenACWY control vaccine. This TCR was recovered from an adult who received the MenACWY meningococcal vaccine as a control.

The CDR3 sequence is CASSPLRDSTDTQYF. Written as DNA, the CDR3 is TGTGCCAGTAGTCCACTCCGCGACAGCACAGATACGCAGTATTTT. The chain combines TRBV19 with TRBJ2-3; D is undetermined. The CDR3 spans 15 residues. Germline CDR1 is LNHDA and CDR2 is SQIVND (reference sequence). Deletions cut 5 bases from V and 0 bases from J, with 12 bases between.